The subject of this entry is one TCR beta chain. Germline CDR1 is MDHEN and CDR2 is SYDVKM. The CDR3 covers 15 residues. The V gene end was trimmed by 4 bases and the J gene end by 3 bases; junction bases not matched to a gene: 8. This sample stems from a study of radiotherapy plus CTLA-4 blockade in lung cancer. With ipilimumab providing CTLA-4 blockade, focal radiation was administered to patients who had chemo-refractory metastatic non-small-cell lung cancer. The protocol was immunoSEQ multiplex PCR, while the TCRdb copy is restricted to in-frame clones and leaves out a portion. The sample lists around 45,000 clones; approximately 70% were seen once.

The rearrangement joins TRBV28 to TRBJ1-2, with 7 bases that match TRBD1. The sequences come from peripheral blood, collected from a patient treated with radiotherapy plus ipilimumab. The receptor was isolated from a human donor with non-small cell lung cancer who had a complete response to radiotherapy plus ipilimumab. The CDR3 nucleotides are TGTGCCAGCAGTTCATTAGGGACAGACTACTATGGCTACACCTTC. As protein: CASSSLGTDYYGYTF.